Listed here is a single T cell receptor beta chain. No antigen is known for it. This sample stems from a study of T cell therapy after organ transplantation. Assay used: immunoSEQ multiplex PCR; TCRdb lists only in-frame clones, some missing. The table shows 44,000 or so clones, with 94% occurring only once. Germline V gene data show CDR1 as MNHEY and CDR2 as SMNVEV (reference sequence). J was trimmed by 0 bases and V by 4 bases; bases with no gene match: 5. The CDR3 length is 16 residues. The chain has TRBV27 and TRBJ1-1, with 10 bases fitting TRBD1. The clonotype comes from a human patient who had received a solid organ transplant and had CMV disease. The starting material was CD8+ T cells from blood, obtained before autologous CMV-specific T cell therapy. CDR3 amino acids: CASSSGQGVMNTEAFF. CDR3 nucleotides: TGTGCCAGCAGTTCCGGACAGGGGGTGATGAACACTGAAGCTTTCTTT.